This TCR beta chain emerged from a study of post-analysis software for immune sequencing data (dated by TCRdb to about 2015). About the investigation overall: Disease courses on record covered relapsing-remitting, secondary progressive and progressive-relapsing multiple sclerosis, though some patients had no subtype annotation. The patient repertoires were compared against approximately eleven previously published healthy control repertoires obtained from donors aged 6 to 25 years. A subset of samples was prepared in parallel using single-end sample barcoding, then pooled and co-amplified after Illumina adapter ligation.

Receptor amplification or capture employed PCR. Sequenced using an Illumina HiSeq 2500. Unique molecular identifiers were incorporated into TCR beta cDNA libraries to reduce PCR and sequencing biases. Per 1 to 10 million input T cells, roughly 500,000 cDNA molecules were obtained, such that each molecule approximated one T cell. The same protocol used for the earlier healthy control dataset was applied to prepare and sequence the patient libraries. Samples belonging to the same batch were prepared together, multiplexed and sequenced on a shared HiSeq lane. Per the source publication's procedure: MIGEC was used to process the raw barcoded reads, and molecular identifier groups with only a single read were discarded before consensus assembly and CDR3 extraction. Clonotype tables were post-analysed with VDJtools, normalizing diversity by down-sampling all datasets to the smallest sample size. To correct batch-related cross-sample contamination, repertoire overlap clustering matched CDR3 amino acid sequences but not nucleotide sequences. Using fastp trimming at Q25 and MiXCR clonotype assembly, TCRdb reanalyzed the public sequencing data and kept in-frame beta chains. Each CDR3 protein appears once, grouped with its most common genes and DNA. These V and J calls originate from TCRdb's pipeline instead of the authors' own analysis. A total of 600,000 to 750,000 distinct CDR3 sequences appear in this sample, 59% of them only once. The ten largest clonotypes hold roughly 10% of the sample.

What the work shows at the level of the full study, not this receptor alone: When samples were clustered directly using the F measure, samples prepared in the same batch co-clustered strongly, which prompted a batch-effect correction. Compared with controls, multiple sclerosis patients had significantly lower normalized Chao1 diversity, a finding suggesting substantial peripheral T-cell clonal expansion. The multiple sclerosis patient group was slightly younger than the control group. Significantly higher frequencies in patients than in controls were found for roughly 5 TRBV segments, including TRBV5-6, TRBV5-1 and TRBV20-1.

The CDR3, cysteine through phenylalanine, is 15 amino acids long. Only the CDR3 region is kept as DNA, spanning 45 bases read in frame from base 1. The V end loses 0 bases and the J end loses 0 bases, and a stretch of 6 bases separates them. As encoded in the germline V gene (reference sequence), CDR1 is LGHDT while CDR2 is YNNKEL. To demonstrate the VDJtools post-analysis software, TCR beta repertoires were profiled from the peripheral blood of 13 young patients with multiple sclerosis. Multiple sclerosis patients were children and adolescents aged roughly 6 to 15 years. This clonotype appeared a few times. It lacks a known antigen. No qualities accompany the bases; no much larger clone lies one base away.

This chain is built from TRBV3-1 and TRBJ2-1, with the D gene too uncertain to name. Sequencing was done on a sample of blood. The origin of this receptor is a girl aged 2 to 9 with multiple sclerosis. The nucleotide sequence is given as TGTGCCAGCAGCCAAGAAGCGAGCTCCTACAATGAGCAGTTCTTC. The translation is CASSQEASSYNEQFF.